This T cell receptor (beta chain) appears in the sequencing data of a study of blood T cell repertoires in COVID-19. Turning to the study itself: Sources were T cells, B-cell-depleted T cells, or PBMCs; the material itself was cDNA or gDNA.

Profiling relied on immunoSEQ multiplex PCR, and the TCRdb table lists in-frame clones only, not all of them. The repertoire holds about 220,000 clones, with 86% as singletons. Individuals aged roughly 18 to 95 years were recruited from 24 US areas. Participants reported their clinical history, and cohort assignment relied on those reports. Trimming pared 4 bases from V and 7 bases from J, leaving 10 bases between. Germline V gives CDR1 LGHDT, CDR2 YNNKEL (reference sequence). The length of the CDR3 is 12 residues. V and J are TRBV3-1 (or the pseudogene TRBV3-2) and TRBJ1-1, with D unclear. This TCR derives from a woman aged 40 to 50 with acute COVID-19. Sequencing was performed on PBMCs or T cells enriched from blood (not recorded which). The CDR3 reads CASSPSSGEAFF. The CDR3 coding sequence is TGTGCCAGCAGCCCCTCTTCCGGTGAAGCTTTCTTT.